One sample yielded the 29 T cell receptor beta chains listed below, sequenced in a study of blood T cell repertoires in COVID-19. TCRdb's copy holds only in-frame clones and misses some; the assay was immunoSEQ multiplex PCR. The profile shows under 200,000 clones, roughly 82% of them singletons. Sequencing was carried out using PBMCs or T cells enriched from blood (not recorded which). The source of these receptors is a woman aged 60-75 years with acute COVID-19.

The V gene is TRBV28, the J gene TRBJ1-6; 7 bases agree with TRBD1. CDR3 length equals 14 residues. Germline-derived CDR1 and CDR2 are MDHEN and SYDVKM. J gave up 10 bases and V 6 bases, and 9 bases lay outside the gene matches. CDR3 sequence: CASSLPGQWSPLHF. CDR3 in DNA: TGTGCCAGCAGCCTTCCGGGACAGTGGTCACCCCTCCACTTT.

CDR3 sequence (DNA): TGTGCCAGCAGTTTGATCGGCTACGAGCAGTACTTC. Encoded protein: CASSLIGYEQYF. The chain recombines TRBV12-3 or TRBV12-4 with TRBJ2-7; D is undetermined. The germline V and J ends were trimmed by 3 bases and 3 bases, with 6 bases remaining between them. This CDR3 has 12 residues.

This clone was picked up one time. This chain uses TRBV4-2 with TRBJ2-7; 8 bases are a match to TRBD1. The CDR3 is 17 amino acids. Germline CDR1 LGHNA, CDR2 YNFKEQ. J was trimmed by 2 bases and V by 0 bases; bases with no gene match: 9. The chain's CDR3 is CASSQDDVGQVAYEQYF. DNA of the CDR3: TGTGCCAGCAGCCAAGATGATGTGGGACAGGTAGCCTACGAGCAGTACTTC.

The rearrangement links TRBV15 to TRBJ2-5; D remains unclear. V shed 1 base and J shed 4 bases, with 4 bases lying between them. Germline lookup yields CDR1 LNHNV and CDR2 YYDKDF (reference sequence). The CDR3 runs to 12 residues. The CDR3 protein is CATSRAVETQYF. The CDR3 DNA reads TGTGCCACCAGCAGAGCTGTAGAGACCCAGTACTTC.

DNA for the CDR3: TGTGCCATCAGTGATGGCGGAAACTATGGCTACACCTTC. Protein sequence: CAISDGGNYGYTF. The chain recombines TRBV10-3 with TRBJ1-2; no reliable D call. The CDR3 extends over 13 amino acids. In germline, CDR1 is ENHRY, CDR2 SYGVKD. V was clipped by 3 bases and J by 2 bases, with 7 bases between them.

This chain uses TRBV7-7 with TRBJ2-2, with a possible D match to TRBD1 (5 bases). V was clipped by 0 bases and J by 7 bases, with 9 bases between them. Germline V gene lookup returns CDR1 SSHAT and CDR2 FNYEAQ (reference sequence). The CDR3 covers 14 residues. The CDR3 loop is CASSLAPQGGELFF. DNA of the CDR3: TGTGCCAGCAGCTTAGCGCCCCAGGGCGGGGAGCTGTTTTTT.

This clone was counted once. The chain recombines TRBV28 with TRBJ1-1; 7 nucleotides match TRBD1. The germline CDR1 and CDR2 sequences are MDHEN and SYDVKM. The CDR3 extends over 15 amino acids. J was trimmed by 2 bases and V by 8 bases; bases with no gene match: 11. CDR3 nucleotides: TGTGCCAGCCGACAGGGAATCGTCTCTAACACTGAAGCTTTCTTT. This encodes CASRQGIVSNTEAFF.

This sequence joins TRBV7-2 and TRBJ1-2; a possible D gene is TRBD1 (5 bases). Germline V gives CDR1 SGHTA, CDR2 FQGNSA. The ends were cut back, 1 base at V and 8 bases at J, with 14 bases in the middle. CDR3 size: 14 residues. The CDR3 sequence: CASSLGGGIGGYTF. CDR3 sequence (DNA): TGTGCCAGCAGCTTAGGCGGGGGGATCGGAGGCTACACCTTC.

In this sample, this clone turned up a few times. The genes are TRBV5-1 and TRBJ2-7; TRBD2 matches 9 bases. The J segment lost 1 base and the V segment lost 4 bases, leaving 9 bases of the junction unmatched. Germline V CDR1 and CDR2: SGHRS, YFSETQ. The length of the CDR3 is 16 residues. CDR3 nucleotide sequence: TGCGCCAGCAGCCCCGCCAGACTAGCGGATTCCTACGAGCAGTACTTC. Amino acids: CASSPARLADSYEQYF.

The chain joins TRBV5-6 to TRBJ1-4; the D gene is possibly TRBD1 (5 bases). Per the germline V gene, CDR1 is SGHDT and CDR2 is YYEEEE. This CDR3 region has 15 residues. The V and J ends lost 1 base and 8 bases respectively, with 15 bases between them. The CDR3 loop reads CASSLRQGKREKLFF. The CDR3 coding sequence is TGTGCCAGCAGCTTGCGGCAGGGAAAAAGGGAAAAACTGTTTTTT.

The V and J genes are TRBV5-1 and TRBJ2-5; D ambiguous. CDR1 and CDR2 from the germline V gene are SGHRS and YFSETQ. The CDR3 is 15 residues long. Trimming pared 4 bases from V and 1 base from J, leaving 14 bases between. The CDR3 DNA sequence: TGCGCCAGCAGCCCTCCTCGACACTCCCAAGAGACCCAGTACTTC. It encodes CASSPPRHSQETQYF.

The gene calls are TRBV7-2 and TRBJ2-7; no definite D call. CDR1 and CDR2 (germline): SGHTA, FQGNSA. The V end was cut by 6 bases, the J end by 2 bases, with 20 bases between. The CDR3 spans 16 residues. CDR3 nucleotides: TGTGCCAGCAGTCACGGAGCCGGCGGAGCAACCTACGAGCAGTACTTC. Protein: CASSHGAGGATYEQYF.

CDR3 sequence: CASSHAGALNSPLHF. CDR3 nucleotides: TGTGCCAGCAGCCACGCTGGGGCCCTTAATTCACCCCTCCACTTT. The rearrangement joins TRBV3-1 (or the pseudogene TRBV3-2) to TRBJ1-6; D perhaps matches TRBD1 (5 bases). Germline V lookup: CDR1 LGHDT, CDR2 YNNKEL (reference sequence). V lost 3 bases and J lost 6, with 12 bases in between. This CDR3 has 15 amino acids.

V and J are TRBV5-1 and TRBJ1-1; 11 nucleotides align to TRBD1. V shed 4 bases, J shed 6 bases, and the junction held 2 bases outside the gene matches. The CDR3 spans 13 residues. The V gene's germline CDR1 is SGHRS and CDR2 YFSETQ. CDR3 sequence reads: CASSAGQGAEAFF. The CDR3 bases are TGCGCCAGCAGCGCGGGACAGGGGGCTGAAGCTTTCTTT.

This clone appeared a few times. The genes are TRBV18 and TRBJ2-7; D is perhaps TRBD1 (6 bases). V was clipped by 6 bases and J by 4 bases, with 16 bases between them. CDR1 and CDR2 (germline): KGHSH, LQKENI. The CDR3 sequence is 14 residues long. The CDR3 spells CASSPDSSTYEQYF. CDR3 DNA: TGTGCCAGCTCCCCGGACAGTAGTACGTACGAGCAGTACTTC.

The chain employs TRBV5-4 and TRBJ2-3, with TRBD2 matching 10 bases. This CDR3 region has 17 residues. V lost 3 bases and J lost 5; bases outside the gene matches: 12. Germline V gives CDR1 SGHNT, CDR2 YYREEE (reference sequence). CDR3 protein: CASSSFRESGRGDTQYF. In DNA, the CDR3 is TGTGCCAGCAGCTCTTTTCGGGAAAGCGGGAGGGGAGATACGCAGTATTTT.

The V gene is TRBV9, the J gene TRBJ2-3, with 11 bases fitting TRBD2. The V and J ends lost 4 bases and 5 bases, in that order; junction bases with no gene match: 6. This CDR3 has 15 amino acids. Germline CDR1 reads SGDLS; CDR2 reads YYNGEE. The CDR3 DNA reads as TGTGCCAGCAGCCCCATAGCGGGGGGGCTAGATACGCAGTATTTT. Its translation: CASSPIAGGLDTQYF.

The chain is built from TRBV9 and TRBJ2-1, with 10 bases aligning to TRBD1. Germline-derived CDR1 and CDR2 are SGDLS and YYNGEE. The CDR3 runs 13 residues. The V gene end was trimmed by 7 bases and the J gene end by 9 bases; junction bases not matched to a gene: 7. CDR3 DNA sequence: TGTGCCAGCGGAGGGACAGGGGAGATTGAGCAGTTCTTC. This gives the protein CASGGTGEIEQFF. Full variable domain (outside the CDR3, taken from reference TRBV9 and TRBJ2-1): DSGVTQTPKHLITATGQRVTLRCSPRSGDLSVYWYQQSLDQGLQFLIQYYNGEERAKGNILERFSAQQFPDLHSELNLSSLELGDSALYFCASGGTGEIEQFFGPGTRLTVL.

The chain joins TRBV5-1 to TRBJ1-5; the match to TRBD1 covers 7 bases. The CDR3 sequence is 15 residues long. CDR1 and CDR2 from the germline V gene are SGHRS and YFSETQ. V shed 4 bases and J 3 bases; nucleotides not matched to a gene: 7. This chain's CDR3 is CASSPGTAYNQPQHF. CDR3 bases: TGCGCCAGCAGCCCGGGGACAGCTTACAATCAGCCCCAGCATTTT.

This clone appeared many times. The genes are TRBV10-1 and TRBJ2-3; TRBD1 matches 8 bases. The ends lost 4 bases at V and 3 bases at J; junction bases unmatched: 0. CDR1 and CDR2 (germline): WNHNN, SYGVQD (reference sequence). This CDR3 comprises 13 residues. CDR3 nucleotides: TGCGCCAGCAGTGGACAGGGGACAGATACGCAGTATTTT. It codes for CASSGQGTDTQYF.

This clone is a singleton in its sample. In DNA, the CDR3 is TGTGCCAGCAGCATCAGGACAGTTAATAATTCACCCCTCCACTTT. Its translation is CASSIRTVNNSPLHF. The chain recombines TRBV11-2 with TRBJ1-6, with a tentative D call TRBD1 (6 bases). This CDR3 contains 15 residues. Trimming shortened V by 5 bases and J by 5 bases, and 13 bases separated the two germline ends. Germline V lookup: CDR1 SGHAT, CDR2 FQNNGV.

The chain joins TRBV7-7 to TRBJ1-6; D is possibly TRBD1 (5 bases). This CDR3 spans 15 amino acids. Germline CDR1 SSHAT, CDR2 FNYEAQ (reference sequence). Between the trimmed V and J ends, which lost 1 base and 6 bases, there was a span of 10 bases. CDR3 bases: TGTGCCAGCAGCTTAGACCGCGGGGGTAATTCACCCCTCCACTTT. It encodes CASSLDRGGNSPLHF.

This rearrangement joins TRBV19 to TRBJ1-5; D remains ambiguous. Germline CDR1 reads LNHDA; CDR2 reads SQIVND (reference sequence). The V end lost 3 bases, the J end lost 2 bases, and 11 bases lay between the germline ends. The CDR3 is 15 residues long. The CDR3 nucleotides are TGTGCCAGTAGTATTGACCCACGGGGCAATCAGCCCCAGCATTTT. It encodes CASSIDPRGNQPQHF.

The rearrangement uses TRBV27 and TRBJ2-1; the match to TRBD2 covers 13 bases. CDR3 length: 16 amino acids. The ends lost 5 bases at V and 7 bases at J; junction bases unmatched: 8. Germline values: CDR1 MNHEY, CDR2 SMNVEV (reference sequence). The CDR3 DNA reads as TGTGCCAGCAGTCCGAGACTAGCGGGGGGAAGGAATGAGCAGTTCTTC. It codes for CASSPRLAGGRNEQFF.

CDR3 region: CASSSDRDGNTIYF. For the CDR3, the DNA is TGTGCCAGTAGTTCTGACAGGGATGGAAACACCATATATTTT. V usage is TRBV19 and J usage is TRBJ1-3; 7 bases are a match to TRBD1. Germline V gives CDR1 LNHDA, CDR2 SQIVND (reference sequence). CDR3 length: 14 amino acids. V lost 5 bases to trimming and J lost 3 bases; unmatched junction nucleotides: 4.

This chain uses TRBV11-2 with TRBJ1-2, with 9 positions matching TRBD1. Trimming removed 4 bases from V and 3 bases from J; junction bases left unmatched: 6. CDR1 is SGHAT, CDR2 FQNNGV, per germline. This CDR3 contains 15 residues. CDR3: CASSSLQGAHYGYTF. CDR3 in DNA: TGTGCCAGCAGCTCCCTACAGGGGGCCCACTATGGCTACACCTTC.

CDR3 bases: TGCAGTGCTAGTCGTCGAGGGTCTGGGGCCAACGTCCTGACTTTC. This encodes CSASRRGSGANVLTF. The V and J genes are TRBV20-1 and TRBJ2-6, with D maybe TRBD2 (5 bases). The CDR3 runs to 15 residues. V gave up 3 bases and J gave up 1 base, with 10 bases separating them. Germline lookup yields CDR1 DFQATT and CDR2 SNEGSKA (reference sequence).

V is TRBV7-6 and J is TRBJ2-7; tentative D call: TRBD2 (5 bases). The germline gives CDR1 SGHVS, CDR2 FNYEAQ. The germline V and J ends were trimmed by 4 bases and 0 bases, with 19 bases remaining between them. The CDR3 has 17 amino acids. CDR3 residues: CASSYYPGGLSSYEQYF. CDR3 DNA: TGTGCCAGCAGCTATTACCCAGGAGGTCTTAGCTCCTACGAGCAGTACTTC.

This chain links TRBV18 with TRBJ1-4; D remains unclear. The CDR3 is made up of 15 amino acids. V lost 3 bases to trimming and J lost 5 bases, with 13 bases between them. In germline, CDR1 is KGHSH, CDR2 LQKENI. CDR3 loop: CASSPRGNANEKLFF. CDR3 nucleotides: TGTGCCAGCTCACCTCGGGGTAACGCGAATGAAAAACTGTTTTTT.